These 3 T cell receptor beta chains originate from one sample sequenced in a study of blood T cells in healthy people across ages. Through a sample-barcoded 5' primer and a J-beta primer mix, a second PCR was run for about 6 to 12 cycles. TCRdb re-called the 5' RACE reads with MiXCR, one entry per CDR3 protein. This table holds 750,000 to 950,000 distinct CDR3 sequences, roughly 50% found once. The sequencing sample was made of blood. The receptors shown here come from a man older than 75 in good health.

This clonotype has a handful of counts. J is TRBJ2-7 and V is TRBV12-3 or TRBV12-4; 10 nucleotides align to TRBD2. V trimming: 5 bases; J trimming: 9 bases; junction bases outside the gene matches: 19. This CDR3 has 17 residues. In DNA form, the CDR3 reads TGTGCCAGCAGTCGACAACCGCGACTAGCGGGCCACCAGCGGCAGTACTTC. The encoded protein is CASSRQPRLAGHQRQYF.

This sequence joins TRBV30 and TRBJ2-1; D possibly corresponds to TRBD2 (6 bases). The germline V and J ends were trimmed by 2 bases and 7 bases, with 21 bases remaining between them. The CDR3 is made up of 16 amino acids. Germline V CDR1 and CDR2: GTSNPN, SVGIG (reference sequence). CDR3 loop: CAWSIPRGAGRNEQFF. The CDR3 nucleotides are TGTGCCTGGAGTATTCCCCGAGGGGCAGGGAGGAATGAGCAGTTCTTC.

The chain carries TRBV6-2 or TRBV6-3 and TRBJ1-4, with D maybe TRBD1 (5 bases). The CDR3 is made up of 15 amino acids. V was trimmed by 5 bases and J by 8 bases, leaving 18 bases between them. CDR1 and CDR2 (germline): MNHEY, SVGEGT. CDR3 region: CASSEPGPQGEKLFF. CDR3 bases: TGTGCCAGCAGTGAGCCGGGACCTCAGGGCGAAAAACTGTTTTTT.